The rows below give T cell receptor beta chains drawn from one sample of a study of radiation and T cells in renal cell carcinoma. TCRdb's copy holds only in-frame clones and misses some; the assay was immunoSEQ multiplex PCR. In the table there are 150,000 or so clones, roughly 85% of which are singletons. The sequencing used blood, collected from a patient whose treatment included radiotherapy and nephrectomy. These receptors were obtained from a woman aged 45-65 years with renal cell carcinoma. Both conserved end residues are part of each CDR3. The D gene is left open where the match is weak. Clone size is stated in some rows and not others, as once, few, many or a class when expanded.

j_gene	d_gene	abundance	v_gene	CDR3nt	CDR3aa
TRBJ1-2	-	-	TRBV19	TGTGCCACCCTGGATCTCAGAGGGGGCTACACCTTC	CATLDLRGGYTF
TRBJ1-3	-	-	TRBV6-5	TGTGCCAGCAGTTACTCCCGTGGGTGGGGAAACACCATATATTTT	CASSYSRGWGNTIYF
TRBJ2-5	TRBD2	-	TRBV5-4	TGTGCCAGCAGCCAAGGACTAGCGGAAGAGACCCAGTACTTC	CASSQGLAEETQYF
TRBJ2-3	-	-	TRBV5-1	TGCGCCAGCAGCTCCAATAAAGATACGCAGTATTTT	CASSSNKDTQYF
TRBJ2-7	TRBD2	-	TRBV5-4	TGTGCCAGCAGCCGGGGACTAGCGGAGAGGAGTGGGCAGTACTTC	CASSRGLAERSGQYF
TRBJ1-5	TRBD1	many	TRBV25-1	TGTGCCAGCAGTGACGGGGCCCAAGGACAGGGGAGCAATCAGCCCCAGCATTTT	CASSDGAQGQGSNQPQHF
TRBJ1-1	-	-	TRBV11-2	TGTGCCAGCAGCTTAGACTCTGGTGCCCTCCAAGCTTTCTTT	CASSLDSGALQAFF
TRBJ1-2	TRBD1	-	TRBV7-8	TGTGCCAGCAGCTTAAACAGGGGTAGCTACACCTTC	CASSLNRGSYTF
TRBJ2-2	-	-	TRBV15	TGTGCCACCAGCATTCCAGGGATCACCGGGGAGCTGTTTTTT	CATSIPGITGELFF
TRBJ2-5	TRBD1	-	TRBV7-3	TGTGCCAGCAGCAAACAGGGGCGGGAGACCCAGTACTTC	CASSKQGRETQYF
TRBJ2-7	TRBD1	once	TRBV29-1	TGCAGCGTGGTTCGGACAGGGTACGAGCAGTACTTC	CSVVRTGYEQYF
TRBJ2-7	TRBD2	-	TRBV27	TGTGCCAGCAGTCCTCGGCCAGCCCTAATGCGACTAGCGGGAAGGACCTCTCCTAACGAGCAGTACTTC	CASSPRPALMRLAGRTSPNEQYF
TRBJ2-7	-	-	TRBV7-2	TGTGCCAGCAGCCCGGCCTCTCGGGGTGAGCAGTACTTC	CASSPASRGEQYF
TRBJ2-7	-	-	TRBV7-9	TGTGCCAGCAGCTTACTTCAACAGCGGCAGTACTTC	CASSLLQQRQYF
TRBJ1-1	-	-	TRBV6-5	TGTGCCAGCAGTTACCATGCGGAGATGAACACTGAAGCTTTCTTT	CASSYHAEMNTEAFF
TRBJ2-7	-	-	TRBV28	TGTGCCAGCAGGCAGGGGGGTTTGGGGGACGAGCAGTACTTC	CASRQGGLGDEQYF